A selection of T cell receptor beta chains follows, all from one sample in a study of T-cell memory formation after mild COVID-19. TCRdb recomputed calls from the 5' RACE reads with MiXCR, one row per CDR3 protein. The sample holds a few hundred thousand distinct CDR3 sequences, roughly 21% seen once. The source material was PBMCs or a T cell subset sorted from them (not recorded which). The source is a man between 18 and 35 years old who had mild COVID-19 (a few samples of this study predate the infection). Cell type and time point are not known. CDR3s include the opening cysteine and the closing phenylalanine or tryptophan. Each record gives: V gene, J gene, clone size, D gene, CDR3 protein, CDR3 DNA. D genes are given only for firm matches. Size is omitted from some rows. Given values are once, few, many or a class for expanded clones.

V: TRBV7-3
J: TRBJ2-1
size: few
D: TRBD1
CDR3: CASSPRTGLGNEQFF
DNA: TGTGCCAGCAGCCCCAGGACAGGGTTGGGCAATGAGCAGTTCTTC

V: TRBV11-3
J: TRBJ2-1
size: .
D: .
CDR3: CASSVQGRPGESNEQFF
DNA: TGTGCCAGCAGCGTCCAGGGTAGGCCCGGTGAGAGCAATGAGCAGTTCTTC

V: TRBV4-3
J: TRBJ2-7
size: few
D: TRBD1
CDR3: CASSQDSHRGYEQYF
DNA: TGCGCCAGCAGCCAAGATTCGCACAGGGGATACGAGCAGTACTTC

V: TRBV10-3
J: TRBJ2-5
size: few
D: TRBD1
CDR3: CAISGGQGETQYF
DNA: TGTGCCATCAGTGGGGGACAGGGAGAGACCCAGTACTTC

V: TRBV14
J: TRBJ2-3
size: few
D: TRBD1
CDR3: CASSQVQGYRDTQYF
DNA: TGTGCCAGCAGCCAAGTACAGGGGTATCGAGATACGCAGTATTTT

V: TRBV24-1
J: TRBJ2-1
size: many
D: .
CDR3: CATSDGKIQGNEQFF
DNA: TGTGCCACCAGTGATGGGAAGATCCAAGGTAATGAGCAGTTCTTC

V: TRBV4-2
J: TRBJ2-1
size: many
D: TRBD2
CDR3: CASSQDPHRTSGGWDEQFF
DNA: TGTGCCAGCAGCCAAGACCCGCACAGGACTAGCGGGGGTTGGGATGAGCAGTTCTTC

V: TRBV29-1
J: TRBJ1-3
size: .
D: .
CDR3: CSVEDPRETGNTIYF
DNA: TGCAGCGTTGAAGATCCCAGGGAAACTGGAAACACCATATATTTT

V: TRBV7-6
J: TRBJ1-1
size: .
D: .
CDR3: CASSLEAEDLAEAFF
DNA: TGTGCCAGCAGCTTAGAGGCGGAGGACCTCGCTGAAGCTTTCTTT

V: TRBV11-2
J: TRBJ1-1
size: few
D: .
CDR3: CASIGPGVNTEAFF
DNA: TGTGCCAGCATCGGTCCTGGGGTGAACACTGAAGCTTTCTTT

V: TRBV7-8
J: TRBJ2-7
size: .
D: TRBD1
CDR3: CASSLDDRDTHEQYF
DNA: TGTGCCAGCAGCTTAGATGACAGGGATACCCACGAGCAGTACTTC

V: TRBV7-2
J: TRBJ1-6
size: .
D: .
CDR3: CASSLFGPPLHF
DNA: TGTGCCAGCAGCTTATTCGGCCCACCCCTCCACTTT

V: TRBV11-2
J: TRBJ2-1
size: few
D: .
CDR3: CASSLSFGRDNEQFF
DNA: TGTGCCAGCAGCTTATCCTTCGGCAGGGACAATGAGCAGTTCTTC

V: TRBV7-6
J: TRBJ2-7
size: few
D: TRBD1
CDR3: CASSPAGGRTNEQYF
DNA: TGTGCCAGCAGTCCCGCAGGGGGCAGGACCAACGAGCAGTACTTC

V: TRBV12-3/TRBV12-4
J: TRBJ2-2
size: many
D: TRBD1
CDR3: CASTPGGSGAGELFF
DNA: TGTGCCAGCACCCCAGGGGGTTCCGGCGCCGGGGAGCTGTTTTTT

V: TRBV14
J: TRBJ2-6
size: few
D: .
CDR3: CASSQDGWTSIKVSGANVLTF
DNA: TGTGCCAGCAGCCAAGATGGTTGGACATCCATTAAGGTCTCTGGGGCCAACGTCCTGACTTTC

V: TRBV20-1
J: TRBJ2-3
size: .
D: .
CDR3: CSVPTTGTDTQYF
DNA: TGCAGTGTCCCGACTACTGGCACAGATACGCAGTATTTT

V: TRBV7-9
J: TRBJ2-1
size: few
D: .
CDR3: CASRIPAAQSSYNEQFF
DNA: TGTGCCAGCAGGATCCCCGCGGCTCAAAGCTCCTACAATGAGCAGTTCTTC

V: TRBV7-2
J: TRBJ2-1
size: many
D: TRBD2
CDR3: CASSRALVAGNNEQFF
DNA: TGTGCCAGCAGCCGAGCGTTGGTAGCGGGGAACAATGAGCAGTTCTTC

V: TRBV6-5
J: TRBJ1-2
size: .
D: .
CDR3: CASSYGIANYGYTF
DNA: TGTGCCAGCAGTTACGGTATAGCTAACTATGGCTACACCTTC

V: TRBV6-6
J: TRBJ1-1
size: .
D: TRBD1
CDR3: CASSTQGAEAFF
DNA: TGTGCCAGCAGTACCCAGGGGGCTGAAGCTTTCTTT

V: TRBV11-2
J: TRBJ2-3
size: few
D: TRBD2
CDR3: CASSPAGVFTDTQYF
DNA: TGTGCCAGCAGCCCCGCGGGGGTGTTTACAGATACGCAGTATTTT

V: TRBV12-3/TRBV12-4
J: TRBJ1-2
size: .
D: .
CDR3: CASSQGQRYGYTF
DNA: TGTGCCAGCAGCCAAGGACAGCGTTATGGCTACACCTTC

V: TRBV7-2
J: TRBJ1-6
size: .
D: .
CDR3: CASTRIGDTLHF
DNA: TGTGCCAGCACCCGGATCGGGGACACCCTCCACTTT

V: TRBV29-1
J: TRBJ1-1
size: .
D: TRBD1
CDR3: CSVTGTGVYTEAFF
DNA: TGCAGCGTAACCGGGACAGGGGTTTATACTGAAGCTTTCTTT

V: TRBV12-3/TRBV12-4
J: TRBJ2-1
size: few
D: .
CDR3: CASTRIQGNEQFF
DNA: TGTGCCAGCACCCGAATACAGGGAAATGAGCAGTTCTTC

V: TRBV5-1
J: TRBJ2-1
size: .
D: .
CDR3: CASSLAERADNEQFF
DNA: TGCGCCAGCAGCTTGGCGGAGAGGGCAGACAATGAGCAGTTCTTC

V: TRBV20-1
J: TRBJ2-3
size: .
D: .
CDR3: CSVLSVQGTDTQYF
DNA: TGCAGTGTCCTTTCGGTGCAGGGAACAGATACGCAGTATTTT

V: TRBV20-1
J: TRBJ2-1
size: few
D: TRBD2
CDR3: CSARDLRASGGAWSYNEQFF
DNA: TGCAGTGCTAGAGATCTCCGGGCTAGCGGGGGGGCCTGGTCCTACAATGAGCAGTTCTTC

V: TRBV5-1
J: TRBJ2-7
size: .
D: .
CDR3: CASSLAGQTYEQYF
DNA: TGCGCCAGCAGCTTGGCCGGCCAGACCTACGAGCAGTACTTC

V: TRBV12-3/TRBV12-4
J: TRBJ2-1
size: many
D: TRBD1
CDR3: CASSWGQVNNEQFF
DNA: TGTGCCAGCAGCTGGGGACAGGTTAACAATGAGCAGTTCTTC

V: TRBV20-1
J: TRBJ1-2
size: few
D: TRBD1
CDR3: CSALTGEDGYTF
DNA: TGCAGTGCCCTGACAGGGGAGGATGGCTACACCTTC

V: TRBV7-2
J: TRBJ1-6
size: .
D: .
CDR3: CASSLGRLPLHF
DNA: TGTGCCAGCAGTCTCGGTAGATTACCCCTCCACTTT

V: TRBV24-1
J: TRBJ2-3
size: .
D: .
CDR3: CATTGQPGGAQYF
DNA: TGTGCCACCACGGGACAACCCGGAGGTGCGCAGTATTTT

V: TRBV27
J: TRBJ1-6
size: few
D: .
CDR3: CASSFLGSPLHF
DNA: TGTGCCAGCAGCTTTCTCGGGTCACCCCTCCACTTT

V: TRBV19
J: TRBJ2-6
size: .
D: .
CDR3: CASGERGANVLTF
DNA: TGTGCCAGTGGGGAGCGGGGGGCCAACGTCCTGACTTTC

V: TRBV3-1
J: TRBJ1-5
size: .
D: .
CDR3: CASSPNLLTGQPQHF
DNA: TGTGCCAGCAGCCCGAACTTATTAACAGGACAGCCCCAGCATTTT

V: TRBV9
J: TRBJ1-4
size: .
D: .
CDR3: CASSVEGQRGEKLFF
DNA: TGTGCCAGCAGCGTCGAAGGTCAAAGGGGCGAAAAACTGTTTTTT

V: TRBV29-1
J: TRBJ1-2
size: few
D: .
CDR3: CSVELGVANYGYTF
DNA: TGCAGCGTTGAACTGGGGGTGGCTAACTATGGCTACACCTTC

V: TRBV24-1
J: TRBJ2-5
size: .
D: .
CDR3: CATSEPGRGETQYF
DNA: TGTGCCACCAGTGAGCCGGGACGTGGAGAGACCCAGTACTTC

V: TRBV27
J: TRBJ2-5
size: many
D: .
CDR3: CASGGWGAGAQYF
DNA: TGTGCCAGTGGAGGGTGGGGGGCTGGGGCCCAGTACTTC